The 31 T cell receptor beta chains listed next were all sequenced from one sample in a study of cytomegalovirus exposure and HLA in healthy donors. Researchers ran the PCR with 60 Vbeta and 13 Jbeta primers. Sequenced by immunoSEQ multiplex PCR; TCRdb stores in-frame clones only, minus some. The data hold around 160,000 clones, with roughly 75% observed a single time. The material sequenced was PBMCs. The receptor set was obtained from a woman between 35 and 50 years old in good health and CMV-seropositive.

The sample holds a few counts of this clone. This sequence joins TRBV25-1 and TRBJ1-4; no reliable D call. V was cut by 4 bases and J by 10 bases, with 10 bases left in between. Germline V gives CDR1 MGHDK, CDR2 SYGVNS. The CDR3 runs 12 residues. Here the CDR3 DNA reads TGTGCCAGCAGTGGGACTCCCCGAAAACTGTTTTTT. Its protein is CASSGTPRKLFF.

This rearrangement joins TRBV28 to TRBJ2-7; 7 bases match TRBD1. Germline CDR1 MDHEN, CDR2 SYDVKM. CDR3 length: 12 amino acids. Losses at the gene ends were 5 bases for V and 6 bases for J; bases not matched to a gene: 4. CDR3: CASSVTGCEQYF. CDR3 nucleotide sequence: TGTGCCAGCAGTGTGACAGGGTGCGAGCAGTACTTC. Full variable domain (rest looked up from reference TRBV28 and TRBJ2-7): DVKVTQSSRYLVKRTGEKVFLECVQDMDHENMFWYRQDPGLGLRLIYFSYDVKMKEKGDIPEGYSVSREKKERFSLILESASTNQTSMYLCASSVTGCEQYFGPGTRLTVT.

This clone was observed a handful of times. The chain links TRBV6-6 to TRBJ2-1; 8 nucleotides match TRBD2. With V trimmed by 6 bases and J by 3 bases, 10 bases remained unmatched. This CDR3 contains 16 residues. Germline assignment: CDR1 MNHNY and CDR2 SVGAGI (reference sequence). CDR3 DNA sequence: TGTGCCAGCAGCAGACCCGGGACTAGAGACTACAATGAGCAGTTCTTC. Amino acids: CASSRPGTRDYNEQFF.

The CDR3 DNA reads as TGTGCCAGCAGTTTAATATTTGGGGGGAGATCCTACGAGCAGTACTTC. This gives the protein CASSLIFGGRSYEQYF. This sequence joins TRBV27 and TRBJ2-7; a possible D gene is TRBD2 (6 bases). Germline CDR1 and CDR2: MNHEY and SMNVEV (reference sequence). Between the trimmed V and J ends, which lost 2 bases and 1 base, there was a span of 15 bases. This CDR3 region has 16 residues.

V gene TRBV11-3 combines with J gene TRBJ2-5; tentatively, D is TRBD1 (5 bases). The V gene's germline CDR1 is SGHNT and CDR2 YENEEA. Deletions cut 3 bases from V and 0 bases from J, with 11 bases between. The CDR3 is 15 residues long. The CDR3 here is CASSLGARDQETQYF. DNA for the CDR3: TGTGCCAGCAGCTTGGGCGCCAGGGACCAAGAGACCCAGTACTTC.

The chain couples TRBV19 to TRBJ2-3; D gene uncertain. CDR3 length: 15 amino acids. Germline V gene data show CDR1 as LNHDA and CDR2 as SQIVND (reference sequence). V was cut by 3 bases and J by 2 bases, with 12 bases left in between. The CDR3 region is CASSIRGTHTDTQYF. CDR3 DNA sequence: TGTGCCAGTAGTATTCGCGGTACGCACACAGATACGCAGTATTTT.

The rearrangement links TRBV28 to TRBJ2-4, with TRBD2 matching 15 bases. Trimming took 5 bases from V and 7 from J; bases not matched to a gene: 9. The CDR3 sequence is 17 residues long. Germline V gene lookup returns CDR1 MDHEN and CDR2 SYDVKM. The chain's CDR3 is CASSTWTSGRAANIQYF. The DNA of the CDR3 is TGTGCCAGCAGTACATGGACTAGCGGGAGGGCCGCGAACATTCAGTACTTC.

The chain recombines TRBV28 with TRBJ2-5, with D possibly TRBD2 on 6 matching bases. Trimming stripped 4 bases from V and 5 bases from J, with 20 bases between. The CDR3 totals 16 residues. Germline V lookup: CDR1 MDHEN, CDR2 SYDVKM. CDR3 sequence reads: CASSSYDGGSLETQYF. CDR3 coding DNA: TGTGCCAGCAGTTCGTACGACGGGGGAAGTTTGGAGACCCAGTACTTC.

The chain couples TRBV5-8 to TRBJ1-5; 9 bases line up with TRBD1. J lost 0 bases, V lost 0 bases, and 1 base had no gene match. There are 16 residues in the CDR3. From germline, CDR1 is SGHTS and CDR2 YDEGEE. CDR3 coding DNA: TGTGCCAGCAGCTTGGACAGGGGGCTTAGCAATCAGCCCCAGCATTTT. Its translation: CASSLDRGLSNQPQHF.

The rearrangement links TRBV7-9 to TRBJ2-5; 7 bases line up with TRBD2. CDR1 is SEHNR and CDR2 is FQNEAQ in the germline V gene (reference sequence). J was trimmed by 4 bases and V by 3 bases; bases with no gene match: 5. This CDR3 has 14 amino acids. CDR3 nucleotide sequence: TGTGCCAGCAGCTTCGGGGGGACGGGAGAGACCCAGTACTTC. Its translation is CASSFGGTGETQYF.

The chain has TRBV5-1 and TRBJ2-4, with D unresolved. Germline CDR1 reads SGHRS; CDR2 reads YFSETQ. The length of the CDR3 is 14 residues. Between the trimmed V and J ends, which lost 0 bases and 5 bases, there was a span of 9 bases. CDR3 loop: CASSLAPQENIQYF. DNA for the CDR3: TGCGCCAGCAGCTTGGCACCTCAGGAAAACATTCAGTACTTC.

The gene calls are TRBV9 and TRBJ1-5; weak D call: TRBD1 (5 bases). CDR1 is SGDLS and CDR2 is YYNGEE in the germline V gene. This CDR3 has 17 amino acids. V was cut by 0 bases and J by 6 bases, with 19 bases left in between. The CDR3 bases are TGTGCCAGCAGCGTAGCGGGGGATATTGGGGTAATTCAGCCCCAGCATTTT. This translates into CASSVAGDIGVIQPQHF.

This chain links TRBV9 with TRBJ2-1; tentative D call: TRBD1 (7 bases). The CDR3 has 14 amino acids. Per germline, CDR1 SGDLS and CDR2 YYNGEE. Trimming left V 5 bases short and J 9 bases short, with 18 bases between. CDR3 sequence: CASRRDSPDPEQFF. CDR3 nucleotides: TGTGCCAGCAGGCGGGACAGCCCCGATCCTGAGCAGTTCTTC. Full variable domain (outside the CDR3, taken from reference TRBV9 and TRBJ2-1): DSGVTQTPKHLITATGQRVTLRCSPRSGDLSVYWYQQSLDQGLQFLIQYYNGEERAKGNILERFSAQQFPDLHSELNLSSLELGDSALYFCASRRDSPDPEQFFGPGTRLTVL.

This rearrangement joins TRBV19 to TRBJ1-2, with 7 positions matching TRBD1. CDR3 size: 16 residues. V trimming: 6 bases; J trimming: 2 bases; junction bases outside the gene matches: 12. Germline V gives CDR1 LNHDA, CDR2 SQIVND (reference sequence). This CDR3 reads CASRPRRQGENYGYTF. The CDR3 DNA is TGTGCCAGTAGGCCGAGAAGACAGGGCGAGAACTATGGCTACACCTTC.

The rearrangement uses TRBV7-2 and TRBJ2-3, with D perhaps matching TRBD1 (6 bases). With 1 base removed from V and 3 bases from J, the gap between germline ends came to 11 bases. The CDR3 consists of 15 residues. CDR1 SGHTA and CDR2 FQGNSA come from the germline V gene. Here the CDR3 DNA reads TGTGCCAGCAGCTTAGTCACAGGGCCGACAGATACGCAGTATTTT. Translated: CASSLVTGPTDTQYF. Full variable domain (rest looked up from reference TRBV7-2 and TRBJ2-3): GAGVSQSPSNKVTEKGKDVELRCDPISGHTALYWYRQSLGQGLEFLIYFQGNSAPDKSGLPSDRFSAERTGGSVSTLTIQRTQQEDSAVYLCASSLVTGPTDTQYFGPGTRLTVL.

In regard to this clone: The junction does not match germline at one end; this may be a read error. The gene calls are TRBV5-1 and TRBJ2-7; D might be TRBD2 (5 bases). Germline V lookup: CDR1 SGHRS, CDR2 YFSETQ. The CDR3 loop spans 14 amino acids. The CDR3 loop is CASTLKDFPYEQYF. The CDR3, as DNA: TGCGCCAGCACCTTGAAGGACTTTCCCTACGAGCAGTACTTC.

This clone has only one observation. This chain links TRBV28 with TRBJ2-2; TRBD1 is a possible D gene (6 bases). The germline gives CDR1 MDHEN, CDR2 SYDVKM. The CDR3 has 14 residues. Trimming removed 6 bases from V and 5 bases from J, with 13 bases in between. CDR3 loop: CASRYRVGTGELFF. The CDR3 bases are TGTGCCAGCAGGTACAGGGTAGGGACCGGGGAGCTGTTTTTT.

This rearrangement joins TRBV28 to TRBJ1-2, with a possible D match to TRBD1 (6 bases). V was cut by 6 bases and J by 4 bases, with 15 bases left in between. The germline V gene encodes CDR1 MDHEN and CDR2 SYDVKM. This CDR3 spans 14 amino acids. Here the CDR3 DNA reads TGTGCCAGCAGCGTCACAGGGACCTCCTATGGCTACACCTTC. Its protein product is CASSVTGTSYGYTF.

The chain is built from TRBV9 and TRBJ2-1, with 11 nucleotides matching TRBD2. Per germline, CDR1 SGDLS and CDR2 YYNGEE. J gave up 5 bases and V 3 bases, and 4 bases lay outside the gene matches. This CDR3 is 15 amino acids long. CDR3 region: CASSDSGRGDNEQFF. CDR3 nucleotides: TGTGCCAGCAGCGATAGCGGGAGGGGTGACAATGAGCAGTTCTTC. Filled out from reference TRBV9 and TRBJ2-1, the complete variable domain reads DSGVTQTPKHLITATGQRVTLRCSPRSGDLSVYWYQQSLDQGLQFLIQYYNGEERAKGNILERFSAQQFPDLHSELNLSSLELGDSALYFCASSDSGRGDNEQFFGPGTRLTVL.

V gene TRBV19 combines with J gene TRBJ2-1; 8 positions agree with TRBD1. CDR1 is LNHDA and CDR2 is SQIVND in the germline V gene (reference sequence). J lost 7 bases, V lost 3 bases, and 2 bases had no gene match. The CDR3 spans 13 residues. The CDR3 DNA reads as TGTGCCAGTAGTATGAGACAGGGGAATGAGCAGTTCTTC. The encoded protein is CASSMRQGNEQFF.

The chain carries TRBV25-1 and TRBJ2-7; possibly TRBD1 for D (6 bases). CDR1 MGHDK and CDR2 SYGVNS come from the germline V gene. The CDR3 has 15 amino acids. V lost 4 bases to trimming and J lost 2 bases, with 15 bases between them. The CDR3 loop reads CASSGTGQNTYEQYF. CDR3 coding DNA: TGTGCCAGCAGTGGGACGGGACAAAATACCTACGAGCAGTACTTC.

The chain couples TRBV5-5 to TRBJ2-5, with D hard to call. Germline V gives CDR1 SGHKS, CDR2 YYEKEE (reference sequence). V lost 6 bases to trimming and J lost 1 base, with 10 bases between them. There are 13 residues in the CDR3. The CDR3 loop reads CASNKPPQETQYF. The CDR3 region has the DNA TGTGCCAGCAACAAACCCCCCCAAGAGACCCAGTACTTC.

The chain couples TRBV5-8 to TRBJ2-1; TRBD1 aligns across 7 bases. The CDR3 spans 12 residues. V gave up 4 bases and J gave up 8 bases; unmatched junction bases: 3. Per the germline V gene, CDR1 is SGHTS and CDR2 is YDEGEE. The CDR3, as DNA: TGTGCCAGCAGCCCAAGGGGGCATGAGCAGTTCTTC. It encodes CASSPRGHEQFF.

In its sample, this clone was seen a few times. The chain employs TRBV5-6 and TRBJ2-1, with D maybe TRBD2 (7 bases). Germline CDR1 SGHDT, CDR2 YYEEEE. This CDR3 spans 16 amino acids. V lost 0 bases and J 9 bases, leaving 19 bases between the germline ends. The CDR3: CASSLVAMSGGGEQFF. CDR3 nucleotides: TGTGCCAGCAGCTTGGTAGCTATGTCGGGGGGCGGTGAGCAGTTCTTC. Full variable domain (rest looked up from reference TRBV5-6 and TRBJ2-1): DAGVTQSPTHLIKTRGQQVTLRCSPKSGHDTVSWYQQALGQGPQFIFQYYEEEERQRGNFPDRFSGHQFPNYSSELNVNALLLGDSALYLCASSLVAMSGGGEQFFGPGTRLTVL.

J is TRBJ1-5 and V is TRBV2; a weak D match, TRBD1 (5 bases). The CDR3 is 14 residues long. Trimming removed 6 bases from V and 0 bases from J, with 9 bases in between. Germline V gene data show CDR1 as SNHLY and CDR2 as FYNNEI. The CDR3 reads CASSARVSNQPQHF. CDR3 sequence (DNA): TGTGCCAGCAGCGCCAGGGTTAGCAATCAGCCCCAGCATTTT.

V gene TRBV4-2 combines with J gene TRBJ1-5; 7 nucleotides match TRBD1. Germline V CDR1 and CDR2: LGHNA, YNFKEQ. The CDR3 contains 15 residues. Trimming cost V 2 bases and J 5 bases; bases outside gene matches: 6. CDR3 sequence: CASSQQGDVDQPQHF. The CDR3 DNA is TGTGCCAGCAGCCAACAGGGGGACGTAGATCAGCCCCAGCATTTT.

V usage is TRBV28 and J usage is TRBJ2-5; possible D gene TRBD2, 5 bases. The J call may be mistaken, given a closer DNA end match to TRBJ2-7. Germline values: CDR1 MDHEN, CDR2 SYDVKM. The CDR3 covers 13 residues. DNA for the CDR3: TGTGCCAGCAGAGAGCACGGGATTTACGAGCAGTACTTC. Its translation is CASREHGIYEQYF.

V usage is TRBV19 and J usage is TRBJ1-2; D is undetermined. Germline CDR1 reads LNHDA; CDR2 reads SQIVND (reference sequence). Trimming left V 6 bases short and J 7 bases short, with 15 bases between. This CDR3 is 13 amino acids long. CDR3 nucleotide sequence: TGTGCCAGTAGCCCGCGGAGGCTGTCTGGCTACACCTTC. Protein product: CASSPRRLSGYTF. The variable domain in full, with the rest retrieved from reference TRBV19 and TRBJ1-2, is DGGITQSPKYLFRKEGQNVTLSCEQNLNHDAMYWYRQDPGQGLRLIYYSQIVNDFQKGDIAEGYSVSREKKESFPLTVTSAQKNPTAFYLCASSPRRLSGYTFGSGTRLTVV.

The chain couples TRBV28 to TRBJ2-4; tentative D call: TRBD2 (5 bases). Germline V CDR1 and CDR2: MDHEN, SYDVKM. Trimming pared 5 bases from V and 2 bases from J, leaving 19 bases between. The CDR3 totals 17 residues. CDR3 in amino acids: CASSPGLGIGPKNIQYF. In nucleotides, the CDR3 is TGTGCCAGCAGTCCAGGACTGGGAATAGGACCCAAAAACATTCAGTACTTC.

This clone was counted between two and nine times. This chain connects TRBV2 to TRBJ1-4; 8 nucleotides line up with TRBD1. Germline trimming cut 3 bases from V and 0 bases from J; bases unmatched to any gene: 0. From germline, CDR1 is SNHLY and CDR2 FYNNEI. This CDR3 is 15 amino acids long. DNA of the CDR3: TGTGCCAGCAGTGAGGACAGGGCAACTAATGAAAAACTGTTTTTT. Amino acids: CASSEDRATNEKLFF.

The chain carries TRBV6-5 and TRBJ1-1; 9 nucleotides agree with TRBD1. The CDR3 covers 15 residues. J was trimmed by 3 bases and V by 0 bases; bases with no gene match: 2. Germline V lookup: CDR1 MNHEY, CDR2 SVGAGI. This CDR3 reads CASSYSDRGDTEAFF. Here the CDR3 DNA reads TGTGCCAGCAGTTACTCCGACAGGGGGGACACTGAAGCTTTCTTT.